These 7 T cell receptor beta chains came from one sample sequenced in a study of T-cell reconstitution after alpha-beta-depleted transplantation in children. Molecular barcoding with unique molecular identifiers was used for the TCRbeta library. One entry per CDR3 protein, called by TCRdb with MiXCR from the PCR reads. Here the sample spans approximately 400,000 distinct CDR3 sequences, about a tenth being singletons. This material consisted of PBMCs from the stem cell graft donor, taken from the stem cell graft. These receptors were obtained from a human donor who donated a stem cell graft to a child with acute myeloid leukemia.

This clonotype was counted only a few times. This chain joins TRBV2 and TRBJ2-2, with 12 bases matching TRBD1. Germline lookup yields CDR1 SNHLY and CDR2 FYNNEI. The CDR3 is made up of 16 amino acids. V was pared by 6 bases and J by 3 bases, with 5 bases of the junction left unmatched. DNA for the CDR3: TGTGCCAGCAGGGGACAGGGGGCCCCATACACCGGGGAGCTGTTTTTT. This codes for CASRGQGAPYTGELFF.

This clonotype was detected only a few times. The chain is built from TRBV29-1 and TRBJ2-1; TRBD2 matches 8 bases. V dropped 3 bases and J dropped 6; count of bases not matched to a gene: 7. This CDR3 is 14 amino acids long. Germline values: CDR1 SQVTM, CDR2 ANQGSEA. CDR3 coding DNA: TGCAGCGTTGATGATAGCGGGATCGGCAATGAGCAGTTCTTC. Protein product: CSVDDSGIGNEQFF.

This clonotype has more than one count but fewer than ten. DNA for the CDR3: TGTGCCTGGAGTCTTCCGGGACAGGGATACGAGCAGTACTTC. Amino acid sequence: CAWSLPGQGYEQYF. The genes are TRBV30 and TRBJ2-7; 9 bases agree with TRBD1. This CDR3 is 14 amino acids long. CDR1 is GTSNPN, CDR2 SVGIG, per germline (reference sequence). After removal of 2 bases from V and 4 bases from J, the junction contained 6 bases not matched to a gene.

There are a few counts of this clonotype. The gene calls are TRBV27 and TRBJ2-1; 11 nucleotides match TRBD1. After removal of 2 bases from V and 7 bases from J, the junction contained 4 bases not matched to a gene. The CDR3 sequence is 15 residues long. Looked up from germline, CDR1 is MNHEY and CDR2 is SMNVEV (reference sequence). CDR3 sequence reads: CASSLRTGGRNEQFF. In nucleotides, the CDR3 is TGTGCCAGCAGTTTAAGGACAGGGGGCCGGAATGAGCAGTTCTTC.

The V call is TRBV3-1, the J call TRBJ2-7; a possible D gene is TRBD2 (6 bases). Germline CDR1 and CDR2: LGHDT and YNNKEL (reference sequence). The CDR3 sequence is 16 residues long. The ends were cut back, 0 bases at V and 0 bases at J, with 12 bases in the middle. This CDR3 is CASSQDFRERSYEQYF. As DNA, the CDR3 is TGTGCCAGCAGCCAAGATTTTCGGGAGCGCTCCTACGAGCAGTACTTC.

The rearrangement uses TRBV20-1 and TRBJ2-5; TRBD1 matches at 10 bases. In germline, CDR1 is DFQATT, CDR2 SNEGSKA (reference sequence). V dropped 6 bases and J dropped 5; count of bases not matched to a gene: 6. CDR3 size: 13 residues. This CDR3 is CSARGQGSETQYF. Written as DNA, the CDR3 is TGCAGTGCAAGGGGACAGGGGAGCGAGACCCAGTACTTC.

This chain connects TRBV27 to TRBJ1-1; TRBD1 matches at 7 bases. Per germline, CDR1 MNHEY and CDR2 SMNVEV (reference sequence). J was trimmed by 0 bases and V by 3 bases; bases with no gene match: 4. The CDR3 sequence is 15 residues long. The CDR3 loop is CASSFRGAMNTEAFF. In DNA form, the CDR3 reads TGTGCCAGCAGTTTCAGGGGGGCTATGAACACTGAAGCTTTCTTT.